This T cell receptor beta chain was obtained from a study of cytomegalovirus exposure and HLA in healthy donors listed by TCRdb under 2017. Describing the broader study: An earlier analysis of more than 550 of the donors reported 276 Gb of sequence data and 117 million unique TCR beta sequences obtained from 180 million or so T cells. An early release covering about 600 HLA-typed donors comprised roughly 300 gigabases of sequencing data and tens of millions of unique TCR sequences. Of the roughly 410 genotyped donors, 70% to 90% were placed in the genetic ancestry cluster associated with self-reported Caucasian donors. The aim of the study was to test whether cataloging public T cell receptors could identify signatures of past pathogen exposure. The T cell repertoires of 670 or so subjects were profiled by immunosequencing and related to cytomegalovirus serostatus. Along with the roughly 610-subject first cohort, a separate validation cohort of around 110 different subjects was used. To predict cytomegalovirus infection status, the study combined high-throughput TCR immunosequencing, statistical association of individual TCRs with disease status, and machine learning. A later analysis re-analyzed previously published TCR beta repertoires from 500 to 700 donors and added high-resolution HLA genotyping to study TCR occurrence patterns. Rather than using new phenotypic data, the later analysis identified candidate immune exposures from TCR beta sequences and from how often those sequences occurred across donors. An earlier analysis of approximately 580 of the donors used high-throughput TCR beta sequencing to judge whether each TCR beta V gene segment behaved as functional or pseudogenic. Donor age, sex, ethnicity and CMV serostatus were collected together with the repertoire data. In a later genetic analysis, genome-wide SNP genotypes for about three fifths of the 666 donors were used, and that subset was treated as a discovery cohort. Every repertoire in the discovery cohort had been generated on one and the same sequencing platform. Class I and class II HLA loci were covered by the typing at four-digit resolution. Typing coverage differed by locus: A, B, C, DRB1 and DQB1 were typed in roughly 629-630 donors, DQA1 in about 510, DPA1 in 606, and DPB1 in around 490. A handful of DR-DQ haplotypes were handled as single units for association and clustering because linkage in the cohort was strong. On average, about 200,000 unique TCR beta nucleotide sequences were sequenced per donor among about 400 genotyped donors of the cohort, with around 19% of those sequences being non-productive. Study-wide conclusions, independent of this receptor: In this cohort, only TCR beta chains were sequenced, and detectable features were limited by the absence of alpha or paired-chain data. Strong co-occurrence of HLA alleles, especially DR and DQ, made assigning TCR associations to individual alleles difficult. Because the 87-base-pair reads could not distinguish some IMGT-functional V segments, including TRBV6-2 and TRBV6-3, those segments were excluded. Because counts were too low, around 18 rarely observed V segments, including chromosome 9 orphons, were left out of the earlier analysis of several hundred of the donors. While some public TCRs were present in many individuals, most TCR sequences turned up only very rarely across donors. In the study, about 150 TCR beta chains were listed as associated with cytomegalovirus. In a later analysis, TCR association rates were found to vary across HLA loci, with the most associated TCRs seen for DRB1 alleles and the fewest for HLA-C alleles. For the cohort, immune exposure information was limited to CMV serostatus. In a later analysis, several top co-occurrence clusters were reported to appear linked to parvovirus B19, influenza, CMV and Epstein-Barr virus. The presence/absence analyses assumed that sequencing depth was roughly uniform across donors, and that assumption may not be true. A cluster of highly shared sequence variants was judged likely to be a technical artifact of the sequencing pipeline. The authors suggested that the approach could potentially be extended to other disease states and immunological phenotypes. Linkage disequilibrium might explain the correlated functional status among segregating V segments, but an unknown experimental factor could not be ruled out. In a later genetic analysis, a missense DCLRE1C variant was associated with V-gene and J-gene trimming of TCR beta chains, and the association was replicated in an independent cohort. Specific HLA alleles were associated with 16,951 TCR beta sequences at a false discovery rate of 0.05 in a later analysis. A later genetic analysis reported fewer N-insertions in productive TCRs among donors in an Asian-associated ancestry cluster than the roughly 620-donor mean. In a later analysis, HLA-associated TCR beta chains were found to be more clonally expanded and to have lower generation probabilities than equally common non-associated chains. Cytomegalovirus status was reported to be diagnosed by the classifier with high specificity and sensitivity in both the original and validation cohorts. In a later analysis, most CMV-associated TCR beta chains were found to appear HLA-restricted, with HLA associations seemingly driven largely by CMV exposure. A further reported finding was that TCR beta sequences accurately predicted the HLA-A and HLA-B alleles for most subjects in the first cohort. In an earlier analysis of about 600 of the donors, most TCR beta V segments appeared in productive rearrangements about 87% or about 30% of the time, broadly matching IMGT annotations. In vitro tests confirmed that a few of the cytomegalovirus-associated TCR beta chains recognize cytomegalovirus antigens. HLA typing was unavailable for some donors at each locus, so association tests used only the typed subset.

In total, 666 healthy bone marrow donors made up the cohort. All cohort members were sampled while nominally healthy, although unrecorded immune exposures were likely present. The donor tested CMV seropositive, placing the donor among the approximately 290 seropositive members of the cohort. A peripheral blood sample was provided by each donor, and peripheral blood mononuclear cells were used for TCR beta sequencing. Genomic DNA extraction from the blood cell samples was performed with the Qiagen DNeasy Blood Extraction Kit. Remarks on this clone: The specificity of this receptor is unknown. No clone much larger than this one lies a single base away; base qualities are absent.

The library was produced with the immunoSEQ multiplex PCR assay. For the multiplex PCR, a mixture combining 60 forward primers for TCR Vbeta segments and 13 reverse primers for TCR Jbeta segments was used. Amplification of the CDR3 region of rearranged TCR beta genes was performed with a multiplex PCR assay on genomic DNA. Amplified TCR beta libraries were sequenced as 87-base-pair reads on the Illumina HiSeq System. In the paper's pipeline: Across the roughly 670 repertoires, a later analysis counted about 81 million unique TCR beta chains, 9.5 million to 12 million of which were shared by at least two donors. Raw reads were error-corrected and collapsed into unique sequences by a nearest-neighbor algorithm in which closely related sequences were merged to remove PCR and sequencing errors. Alignment of CDR3 sequences to IMGT reference sequences was used to assign V, D and J gene segments. For a sequence to be retained, a match of at least six nucleotides was required to both a V gene segment and a J gene segment. Rearrangements were called productive when the CDR3 lacked stop codons and stayed in frame with V and J; all others were non-productive. CDR3 was defined by IMGT convention, running from the second conserved V-encoded cysteine to the conserved J-encoded phenylalanine. The earlier analysis of about 620 of the donors excluded sequences that lacked an unambiguous match to a single V gene segment. In an earlier analysis of some 590 of the donors, a V segment was called functional when productive rearrangements were above 56.7%, and segregating when the standard deviation between donors exceeded 5%. A statistical classification framework was built to diagnose cytomegalovirus status from the catalog of TCR beta chain sequences. V and J gene assignment, in a later analysis, came from comparing TCR nucleotide sequences with IMGT/GENE-DB human TR gene sequences. The TCRdist pipeline was used in a later analysis to assign CDR3 sequences and most-parsimonious VDJ recombination scenarios. In a later analysis, every TCR beta chain was defined by the combination of its CDR3 amino acid sequence and its V-gene family, and reads without a unique V-gene family were dropped. In a later analysis, 500 to 650 highly shared, low-generation-probability nucleotide sequences were removed to address suspected cross-contamination and a sequencing artifact. For each public chain, a later analysis derived a clonal expansion index from normalized ranks of inferred template counts within each repertoire. In a later analysis, generation probabilities were computed with a VDJ recombination model fitted to out-of-frame rearrangements, and the resulting probabilities were checked against IGoR. A later analysis scored TCR-TCR, TCR-HLA and TCR-CMV co-occurrence with hypergeometric tests, applying a repertoire-size bias correction to TCR pairs. False discovery rates were estimated in a later analysis by permuting HLA or CMV assignments 20 times. In a later analysis, co-occurring TCRs were grouped using DBSCAN, with TCRdist sequence similarity added in when clustering inside HLA-allele-positive subsets. Repertoires with fewer than 30,000 or more than 120,000 public chains were left out of co-occurrence clustering, as were about 5 repertoires with anomalous nucleotide sharing. TCRdb stores this immuneACCESS table with in-frame sequences only. Part of the clones is absent; in the studies checked, under half of the shortfall reflects unresolved V genes, and no reason is known for the rest. D and trimming come from the DNA, and the V and J calls and clone size come from that table. A total of around 100,000 clones appear in this sample, roughly 71% of them only once. About 11% of the sample belongs to the ten largest clones.

Including the terminal cysteine and phenylalanine, the CDR3 comprises 14 residues. Only the CDR3 DNA stays, 42 bases, in frame from base 1. Trimming takes 2 bases off V and 2 bases off J; junction bases not matched to a gene: 3. CDR1 MDHEN and CDR2 SYDVKM were looked up in the germline V gene. The chain was built from TRBV28 and TRBJ2-7; TRBD1 agrees with 7 junctional bases. Sequencing was performed on PBMCs. This sequence was found in a man aged 40-50 years in good health and CMV-seropositive. The CDR3 in this case is CASSLGDSPYEQYF. The sequenced DNA is TGTGCCAGCAGTTTAGGGGACAGCCCCTACGAGCAGTACTTC.